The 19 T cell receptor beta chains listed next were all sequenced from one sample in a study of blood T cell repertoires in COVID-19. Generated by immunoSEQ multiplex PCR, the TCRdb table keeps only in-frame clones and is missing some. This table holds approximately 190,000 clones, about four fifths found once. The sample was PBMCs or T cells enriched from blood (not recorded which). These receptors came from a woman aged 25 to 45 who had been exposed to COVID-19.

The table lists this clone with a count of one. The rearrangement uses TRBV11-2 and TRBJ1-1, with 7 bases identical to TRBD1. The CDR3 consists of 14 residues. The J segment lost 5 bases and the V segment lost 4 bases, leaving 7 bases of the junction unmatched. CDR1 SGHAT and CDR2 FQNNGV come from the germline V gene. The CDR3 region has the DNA TGTGCCAGCAGCTCATACAGGGGAGAAACTGAAGCTTTCTTT. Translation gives CASSSYRGETEAFF.

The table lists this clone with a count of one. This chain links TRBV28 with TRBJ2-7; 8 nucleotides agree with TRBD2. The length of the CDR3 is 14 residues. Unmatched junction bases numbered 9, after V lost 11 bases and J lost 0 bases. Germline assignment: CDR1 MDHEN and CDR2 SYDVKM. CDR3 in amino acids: CASSRGGPSYEQYF. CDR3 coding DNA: TGTGCCTCTTCTCGGGGGGGGCCCTCCTACGAGCAGTACTTC.

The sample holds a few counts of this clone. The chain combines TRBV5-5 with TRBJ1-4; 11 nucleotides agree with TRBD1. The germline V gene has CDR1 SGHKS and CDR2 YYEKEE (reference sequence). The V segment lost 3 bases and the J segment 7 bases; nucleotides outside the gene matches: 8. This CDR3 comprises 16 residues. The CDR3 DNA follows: TGTGCCAGCAGCTCCGACGCCGGGACAGGGGGTGAAAAACTGTTTTTT. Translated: CASSSDAGTGGEKLFF.

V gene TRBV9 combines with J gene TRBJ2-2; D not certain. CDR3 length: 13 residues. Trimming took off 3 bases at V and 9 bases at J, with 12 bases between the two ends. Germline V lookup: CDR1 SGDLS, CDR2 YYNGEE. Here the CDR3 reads CASSAYANRELFF. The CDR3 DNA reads TGTGCCAGCAGCGCCTATGCTAACCGGGAGCTGTTTTTT.

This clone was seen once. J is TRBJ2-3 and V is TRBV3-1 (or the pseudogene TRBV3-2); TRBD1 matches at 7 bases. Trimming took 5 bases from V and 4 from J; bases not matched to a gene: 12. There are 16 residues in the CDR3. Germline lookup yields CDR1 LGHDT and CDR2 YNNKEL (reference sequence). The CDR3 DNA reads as TGTGCCAGCAGCTCCCATCGAGGGGGCGGCGCAGATACGCAGTATTTT. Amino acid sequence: CASSSHRGGGADTQYF.

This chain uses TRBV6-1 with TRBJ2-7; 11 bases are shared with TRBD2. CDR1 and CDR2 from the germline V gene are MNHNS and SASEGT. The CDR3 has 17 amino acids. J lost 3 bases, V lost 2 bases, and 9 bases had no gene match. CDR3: CASSESGDTSGGYEQYF. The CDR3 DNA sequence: TGTGCCAGCAGTGAATCGGGGGACACTAGCGGGGGCTACGAGCAGTACTTC.

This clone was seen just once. For the CDR3, the DNA is TGCGCCAGCAGCCAAGATAGTGGCGGGGCGTCCTACGAGCAGTACTTC. This gives the protein CASSQDSGGASYEQYF. The chain is built from TRBV4-1 and TRBJ2-7; D perhaps matches TRBD2 (6 bases). Per the germline V gene, CDR1 is MGHRA and CDR2 is YSYEKL. Deletions cut 0 bases from V and 1 base from J, with 13 bases between. The CDR3 has 16 amino acids.

The CDR3 region has the DNA TGTGCCAGCAGCTTAAAAGGGGGCGGTCAGCCCCAGCATTTT. This encodes CASSLKGGGQPQHF. The chain has TRBV7-9 and TRBJ1-5, with 7 bases aligning to TRBD1. V shed 2 bases, J shed 6 bases, and the junction held 4 bases outside the gene matches. Germline CDR1 is SEHNR and CDR2 is FQNEAQ (reference sequence). The CDR3 is 14 amino acids.

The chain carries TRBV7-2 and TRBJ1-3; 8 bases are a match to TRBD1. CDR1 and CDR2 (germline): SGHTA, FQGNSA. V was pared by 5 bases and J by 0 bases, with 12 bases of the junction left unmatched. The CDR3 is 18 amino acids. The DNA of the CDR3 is TGTGCCAGCAGCCCAAGCCTTCCGGACAGGGTCTCTGGAAACACCATATATTTT. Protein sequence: CASSPSLPDRVSGNTIYF.

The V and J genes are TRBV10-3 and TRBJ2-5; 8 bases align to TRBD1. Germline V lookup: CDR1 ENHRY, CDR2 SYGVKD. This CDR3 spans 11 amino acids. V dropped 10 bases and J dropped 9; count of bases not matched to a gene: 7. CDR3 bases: TGTGCCACCGACAGGGGAAAGGCCCAGTACTTC. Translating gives CATDRGKAQYF.

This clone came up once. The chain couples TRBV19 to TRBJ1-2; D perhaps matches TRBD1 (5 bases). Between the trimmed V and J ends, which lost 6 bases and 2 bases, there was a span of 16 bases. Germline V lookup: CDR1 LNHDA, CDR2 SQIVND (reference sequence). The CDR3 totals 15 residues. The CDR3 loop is CASSPLPQVNYGYTF. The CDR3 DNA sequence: TGTGCCAGTAGCCCACTACCACAGGTGAACTATGGCTACACCTTC.

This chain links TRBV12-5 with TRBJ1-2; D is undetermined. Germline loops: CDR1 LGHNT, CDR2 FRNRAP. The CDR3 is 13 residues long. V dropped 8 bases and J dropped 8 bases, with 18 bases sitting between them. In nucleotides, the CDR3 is TGTGCTAGTCCCCGGCCCGGGGTCGGGGGCTACACCTTC. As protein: CASPRPGVGGYTF.

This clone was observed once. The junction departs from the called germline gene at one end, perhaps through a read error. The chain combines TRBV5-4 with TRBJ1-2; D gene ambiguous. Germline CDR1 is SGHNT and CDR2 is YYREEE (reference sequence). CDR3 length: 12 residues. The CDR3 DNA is TGTGCCAGCACCTCCCGGAGTGCTCCGTGGATGTTC. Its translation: CASTSRSAPWMF.

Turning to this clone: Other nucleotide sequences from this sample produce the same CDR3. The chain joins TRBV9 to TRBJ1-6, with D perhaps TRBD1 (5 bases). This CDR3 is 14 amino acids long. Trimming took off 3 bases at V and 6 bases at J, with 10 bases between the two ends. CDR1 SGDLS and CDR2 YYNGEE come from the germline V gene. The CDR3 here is CASSGWGGNSPLHF. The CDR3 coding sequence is TGTGCCAGCAGCGGGTGGGGGGGTAATTCACCCCTCCACTTT.

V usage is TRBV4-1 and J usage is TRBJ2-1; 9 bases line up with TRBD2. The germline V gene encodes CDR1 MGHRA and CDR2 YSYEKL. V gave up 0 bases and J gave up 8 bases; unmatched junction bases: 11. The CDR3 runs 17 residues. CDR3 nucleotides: TGCGCCAGCAGCCAAGAACCCTGGCGGGGGGGCCTGCATGAGCAGTTCTTC. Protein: CASSQEPWRGGLHEQFF.

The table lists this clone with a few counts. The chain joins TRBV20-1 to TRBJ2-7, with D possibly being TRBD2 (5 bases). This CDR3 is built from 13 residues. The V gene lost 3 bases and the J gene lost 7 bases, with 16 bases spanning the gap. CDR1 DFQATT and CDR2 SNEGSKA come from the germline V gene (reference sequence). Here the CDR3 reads CSASSSSRGEQYF. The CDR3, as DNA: TGCAGTGCTAGTTCATCTTCACGGGGTGAGCAGTACTTC.

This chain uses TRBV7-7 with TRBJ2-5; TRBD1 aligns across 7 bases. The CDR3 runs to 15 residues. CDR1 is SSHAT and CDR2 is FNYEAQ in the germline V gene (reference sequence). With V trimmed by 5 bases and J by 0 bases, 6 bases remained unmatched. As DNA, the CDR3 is TGTGCCAGCAGCCCGCAGGGGACAGACCAAGAGACCCAGTACTTC. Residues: CASSPQGTDQETQYF.

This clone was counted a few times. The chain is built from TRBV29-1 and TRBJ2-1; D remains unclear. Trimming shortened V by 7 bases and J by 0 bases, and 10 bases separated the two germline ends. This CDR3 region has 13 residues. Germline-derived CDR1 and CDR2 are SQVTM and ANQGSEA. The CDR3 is CSADPGSYNEQFF. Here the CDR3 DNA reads TGCAGCGCAGACCCGGGCTCCTACAATGAGCAGTTCTTC.

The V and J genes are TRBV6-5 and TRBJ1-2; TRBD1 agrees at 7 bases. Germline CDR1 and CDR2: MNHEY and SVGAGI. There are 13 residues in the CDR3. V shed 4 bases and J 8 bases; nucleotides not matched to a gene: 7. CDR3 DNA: TGTGCCAGCAGTTCCCCGGGACAGCTCGGCTACACCTTC. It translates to CASSSPGQLGYTF.